The clone carrying this T cell receptor (beta chain) counts as medium-sized. The antigen is unknown. cDNA was made from approximately 500 ng RNA using alpha and beta constant primers. Using multiplexing indices, alpha and beta chain libraries were generated apart by chain-specific third strand synthesis. Ligation attached cDNA to a 5' RACE adapter that carried a random hexamer and SP2 site. TCRdb reprocessed the 5' RACE reads via MiXCR and lists one record per CDR3 protein. Altogether roughly 10,000 distinct CDR3 sequences are present, 5.2% being singletons, with the ten largest covering 14% to 15%. The data are from a study of HIV-infected patients and healthy controls. Study observations and caveats: Healthy control repertoires had roughly threefold more distinct CDR3s than untreated HIV+ repertoires, and higher Shannon diversity. Healthy controls shared more CDR3 sequences between individuals than HIV-infected patients did.

The repertoire came from unfractionated whole blood and reflected all unsorted peripheral T cells. The TCR originated in an adult with HIV infection. Sequencing used blood, obtained before antiretroviral therapy.

In DNA, the CDR3 is TGTGCCAGCAGTTGGGCCGGGAACACTGAAGCTTTCTTT. It translates to CASSWAGNTEAFF. The rearrangement links TRBV6-5 to TRBJ1-1; D uncertain. Deletions cut 4 bases from V and 1 base from J, with 7 bases between. Germline V gene lookup returns CDR1 MNHEY and CDR2 SVGAGI. CDR3 length: 13 residues.